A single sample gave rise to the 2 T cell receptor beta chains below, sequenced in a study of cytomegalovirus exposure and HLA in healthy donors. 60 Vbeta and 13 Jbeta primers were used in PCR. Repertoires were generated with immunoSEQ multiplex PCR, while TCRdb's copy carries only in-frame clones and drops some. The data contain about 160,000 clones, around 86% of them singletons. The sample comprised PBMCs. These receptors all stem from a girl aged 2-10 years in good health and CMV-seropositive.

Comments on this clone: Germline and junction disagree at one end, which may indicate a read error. The CDR3 bases are TGTGCTAGCAGCCCCCATCCCGACAGGGGTAACACTGAAGCTTTCTTT. Translating it yields CASSPHPDRGNTEAFF. This chain links TRBV7-7 with TRBJ1-1; 8 positions match TRBD1. The CDR3 totals 16 residues. Germline V gives CDR1 SSHAT, CDR2 FNYEAQ (reference sequence).

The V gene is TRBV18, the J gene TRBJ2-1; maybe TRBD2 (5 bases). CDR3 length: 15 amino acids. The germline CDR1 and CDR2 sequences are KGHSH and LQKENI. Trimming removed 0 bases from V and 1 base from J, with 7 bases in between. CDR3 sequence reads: CASSPPGVSYNEQFF. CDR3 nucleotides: TGTGCCAGCTCACCACCGGGAGTTTCCTACAATGAGCAGTTCTTC.